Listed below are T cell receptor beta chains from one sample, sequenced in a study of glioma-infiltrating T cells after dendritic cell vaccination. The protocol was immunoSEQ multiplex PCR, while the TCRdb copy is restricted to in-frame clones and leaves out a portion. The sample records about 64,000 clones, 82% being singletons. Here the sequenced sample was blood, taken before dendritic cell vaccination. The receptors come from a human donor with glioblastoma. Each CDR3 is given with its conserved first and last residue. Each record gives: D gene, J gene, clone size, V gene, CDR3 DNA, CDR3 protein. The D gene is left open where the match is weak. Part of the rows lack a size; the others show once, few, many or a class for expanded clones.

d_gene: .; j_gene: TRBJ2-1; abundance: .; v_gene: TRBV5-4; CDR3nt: TGTGCCAGCACCTTGGAGCCAATGAACTACAATGAGCAGTTCTTC; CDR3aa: CASTLEPMNYNEQFF
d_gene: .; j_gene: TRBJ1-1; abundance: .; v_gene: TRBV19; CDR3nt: TGTGCCAGTAGGGCAGGGTGGACTGAAGCTTTCTTT; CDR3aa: CASRAGWTEAFF
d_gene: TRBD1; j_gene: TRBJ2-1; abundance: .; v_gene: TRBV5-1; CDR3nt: TGCGCCAGCATCATTCTCCCCGGGACAGGCTACAATGAGCAGTTCTTC; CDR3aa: CASIILPGTGYNEQFF
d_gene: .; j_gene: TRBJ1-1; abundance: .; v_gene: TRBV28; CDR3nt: TGTGCCAGCACCTGGGGCAGGGGCACTGAAGCTTTCTTT; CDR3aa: CASTWGRGTEAFF
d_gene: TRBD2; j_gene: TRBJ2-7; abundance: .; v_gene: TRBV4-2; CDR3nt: TGTGCCAGCAGCCTCTGGACTAGCGGGGGAACCCACTCATACGAGCAGTACTTC; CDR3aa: CASSLWTSGGTHSYEQYF
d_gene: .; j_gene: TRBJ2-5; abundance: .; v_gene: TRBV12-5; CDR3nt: TGTGCTAGTATGCGGGACAGCCAAGAGACCCAGTACTTC; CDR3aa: CASMRDSQETQYF
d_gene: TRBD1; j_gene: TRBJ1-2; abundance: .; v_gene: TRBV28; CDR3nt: TGTGCCAGCAGTCCCGCCGGGACAGGGGCGACCCTCTATGGCTACACCTTC; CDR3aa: CASSPAGTGATLYGYTF
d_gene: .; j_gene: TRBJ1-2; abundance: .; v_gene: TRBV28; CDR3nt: TGTGCCAGCAGTTTAAATCTTGGCGACAGAGGCTACACCTTC; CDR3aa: CASSLNLGDRGYTF
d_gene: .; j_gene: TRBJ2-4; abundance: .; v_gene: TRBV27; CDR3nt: TGTGCCAGCAGTTCAATCTTGAACCGGGGGAAAAACATTCAGTACTTC; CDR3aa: CASSSILNRGKNIQYF
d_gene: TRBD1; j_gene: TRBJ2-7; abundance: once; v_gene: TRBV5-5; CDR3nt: TGTGCCAGCAGCCCCCCGACAGGGGACGAGCAGTACTTC; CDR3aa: CASSPPTGDEQYF
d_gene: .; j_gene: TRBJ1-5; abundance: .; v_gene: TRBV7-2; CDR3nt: TGTGCCAGCAGCTCAACAGATCCCCCTAGGGGAAGTCAGCCCCAGCATTTT; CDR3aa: CASSSTDPPRGSQPQHF
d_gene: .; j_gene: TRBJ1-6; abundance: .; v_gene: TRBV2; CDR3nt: TGTGCCAGCTGTACGGGAGGCAAGTCACCCCTCCACTTT; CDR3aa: CASCTGGKSPLHF
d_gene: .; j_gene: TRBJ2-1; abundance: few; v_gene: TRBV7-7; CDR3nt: TGTGCTAGCAGCTTAGAGTTCCGGAGGGAGCAGTTCTTC; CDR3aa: CASSLEFRREQFF
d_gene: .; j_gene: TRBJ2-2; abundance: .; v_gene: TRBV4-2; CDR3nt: TGTGCCAGCAGCAGAGACACCGGGGAGCTGTTTTTT; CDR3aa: CASSRDTGELFF
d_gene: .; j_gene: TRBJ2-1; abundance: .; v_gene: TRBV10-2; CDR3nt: TGCGCCAGCAGTGTAGCGGACAATGAGCAGTTCTTC; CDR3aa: CASSVADNEQFF
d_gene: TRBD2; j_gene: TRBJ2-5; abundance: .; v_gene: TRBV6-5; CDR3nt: TGTGCCAGCAGTTACGTAGCGGGGGGGCGAGAGACCCAGTACTTC; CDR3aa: CASSYVAGGRETQYF
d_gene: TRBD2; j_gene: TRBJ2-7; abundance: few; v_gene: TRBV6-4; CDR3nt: TGTGCCAGCAGCGGTCGGCGGCGGGGGGGCTACGAGCAGTACTTC; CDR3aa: CASSGRRRGGYEQYF
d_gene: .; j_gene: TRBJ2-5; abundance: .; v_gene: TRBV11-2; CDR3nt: TGTGCCAGCAGCATCGGACAACTGGGAAAGACCCAGTACTTC; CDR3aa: CASSIGQLGKTQYF
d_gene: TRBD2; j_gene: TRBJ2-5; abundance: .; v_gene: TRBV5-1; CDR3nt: TGCGCCAGCAGCCCCCTCTCTAGCGGGGGGTTCCAAGAGACCCAGTACTTC; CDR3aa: CASSPLSSGGFQETQYF
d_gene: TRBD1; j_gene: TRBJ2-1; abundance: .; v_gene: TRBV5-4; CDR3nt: TGTGCCAGCAGCTCCTCGACAGGGCCGACCTACAATGAGCAGTTCTTC; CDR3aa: CASSSSTGPTYNEQFF
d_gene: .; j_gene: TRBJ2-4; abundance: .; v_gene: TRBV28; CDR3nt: TGTGCCAGCAGTTTTGCCTTAGGGAGAAAGGGAAACATTCAGTACTTC; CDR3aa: CASSFALGRKGNIQYF
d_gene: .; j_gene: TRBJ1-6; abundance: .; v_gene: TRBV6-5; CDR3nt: TGTGCCAGCAGACCCCCGGGGGATTATAATTCACCCCTCCACTTT; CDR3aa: CASRPPGDYNSPLHF
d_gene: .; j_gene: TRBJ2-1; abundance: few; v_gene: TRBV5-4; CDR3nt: TGTGCCAGCACAGTCTACAATGAGCAGTTCTTC; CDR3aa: CASTVYNEQFF
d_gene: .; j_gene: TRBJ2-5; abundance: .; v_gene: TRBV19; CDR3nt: TGTGCCAGTAGTATGGGGGCCTCAGAGACCCAGTACTTC; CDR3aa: CASSMGASETQYF
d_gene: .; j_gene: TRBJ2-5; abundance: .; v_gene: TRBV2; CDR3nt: TGTGCCAGCAGCCAGGGACTGAACCAAGAGACCCAGTACTTC; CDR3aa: CASSQGLNQETQYF
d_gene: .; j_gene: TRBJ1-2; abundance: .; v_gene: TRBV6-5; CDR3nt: TGTGCCAGCAGTACCGAATGGGGCTCCCATGGCTACACCTTC; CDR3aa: CASSTEWGSHGYTF
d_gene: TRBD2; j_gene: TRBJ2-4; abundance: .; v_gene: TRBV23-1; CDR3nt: TGCGCCAGCAGTCAATCGTGGGGGGGTGGGTTGCACATTCAGTACTTC; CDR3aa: CASSQSWGGGLHIQYF
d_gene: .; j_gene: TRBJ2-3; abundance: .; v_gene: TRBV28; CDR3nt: TGTGCCAGCTCCCCTACAGATACGCAGTATTTT; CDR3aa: CASSPTDTQYF
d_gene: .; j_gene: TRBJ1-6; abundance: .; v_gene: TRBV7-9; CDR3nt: TGTGCCAGCAGCTTACCCACGGGTCCGAGATCACCCCTCCACTTT; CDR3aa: CASSLPTGPRSPLHF
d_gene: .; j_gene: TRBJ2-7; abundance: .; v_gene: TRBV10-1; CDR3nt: TGCGCCAGCAGTGACCCTGGCAACGAGCAGTACTTC; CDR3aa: CASSDPGNEQYF
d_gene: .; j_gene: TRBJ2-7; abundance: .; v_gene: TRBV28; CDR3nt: TGTGCCAGCAGTTTAGGGCCGACTAGGGGGCTCTCCTACGAGCAGTACTTC; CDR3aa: CASSLGPTRGLSYEQYF
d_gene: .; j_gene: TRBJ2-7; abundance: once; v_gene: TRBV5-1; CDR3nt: TGCGCCAGCAGCGTTAGTTCCCCGTACGAGCAGTACTTC; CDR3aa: CASSVSSPYEQYF
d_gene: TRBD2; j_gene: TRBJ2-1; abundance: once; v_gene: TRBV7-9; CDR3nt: TGTGCCAGCAGCCCGGGGGGGTACAATGAGCAGTTCTTC; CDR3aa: CASSPGGYNEQFF
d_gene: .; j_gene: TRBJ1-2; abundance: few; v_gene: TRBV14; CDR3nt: TGTGCCAGCAGCCAGCAGGGTTACTATGGCTACACCTTC; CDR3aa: CASSQQGYYGYTF
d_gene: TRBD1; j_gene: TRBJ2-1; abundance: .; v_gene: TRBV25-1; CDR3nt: TGTGCCAGCAGTGATATACAGGGGGGTGAGCAGTTCTTC; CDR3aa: CASSDIQGGEQFF
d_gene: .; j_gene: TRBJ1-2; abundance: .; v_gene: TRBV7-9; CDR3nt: TGTGCCAGCAGCTCCTCTGGACATGGAGGCTACACCTTC; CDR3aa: CASSSSGHGGYTF
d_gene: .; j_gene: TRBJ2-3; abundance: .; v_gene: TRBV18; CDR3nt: TGTGCCAGCTCACCACGGTTAGGAGGGGACACAGATACGCAGTATTTT; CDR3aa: CASSPRLGGDTDTQYF
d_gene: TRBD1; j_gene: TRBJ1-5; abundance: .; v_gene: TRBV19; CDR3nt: TGTGCCAGTAGTGGCTTGGACAGGCGGTCATATAGCAATCAGCCCCAGCATTTT; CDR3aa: CASSGLDRRSYSNQPQHF
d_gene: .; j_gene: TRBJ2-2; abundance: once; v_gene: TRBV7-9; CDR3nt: TGTGCCAGCGGTTACGCCGGGGAGCTGCTTTTT; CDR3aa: CASGYAGELLF
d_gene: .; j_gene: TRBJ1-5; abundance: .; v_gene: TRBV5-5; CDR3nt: TGTGCCAGCAGCCCAGCGGGCAGCTCATCCGGTCAGCCCCAGCATTTT; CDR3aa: CASSPAGSSSGQPQHF
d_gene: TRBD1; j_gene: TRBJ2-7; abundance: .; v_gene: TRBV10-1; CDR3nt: TGCGCCAGCAGGGACAGGGGCTACGAGCAGTACTTC; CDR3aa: CASRDRGYEQYF
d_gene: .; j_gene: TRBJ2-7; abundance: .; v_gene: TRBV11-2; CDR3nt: TGTGCCAGCAGCTCCCGGTTCGCGGGGAGCTCCTACGAGCAGTACTTC; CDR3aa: CASSSRFAGSSYEQYF
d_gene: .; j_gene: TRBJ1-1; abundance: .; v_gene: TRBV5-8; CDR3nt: TGTGCCAGCAGTTACCTCGTCGGCAGGGGTCGCACTGAAGCTTTCTTT; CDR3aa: CASSYLVGRGRTEAFF
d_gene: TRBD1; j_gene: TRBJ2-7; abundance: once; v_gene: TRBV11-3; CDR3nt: TGTGCCAGCAGCCCAGACAGGGCCACCTACGAGCAGTACTTC; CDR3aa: CASSPDRATYEQYF
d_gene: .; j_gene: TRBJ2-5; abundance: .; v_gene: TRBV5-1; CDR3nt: TGCGCCAGCATGCACAGCCAAGAGACCCAGTACTTC; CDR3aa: CASMHSQETQYF
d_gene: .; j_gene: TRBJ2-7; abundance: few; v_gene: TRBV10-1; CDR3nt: TGCGCCAGCAGTGACTCCTGGACACAGGGAGCCCCTGAGGACGAGCAGTACTTC; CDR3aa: CASSDSWTQGAPEDEQYF
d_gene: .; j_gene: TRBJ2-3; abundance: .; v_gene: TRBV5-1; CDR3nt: TGCGCCAGCAGCTTGGACGGGGGTCCCGCCACAGATACGCAGTATTTT; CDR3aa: CASSLDGGPATDTQYF
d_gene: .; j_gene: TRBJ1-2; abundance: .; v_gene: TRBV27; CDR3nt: TGTGCCAGCAGTTTAAGCCCCTTTCGGGGGGCGAGTGGCTACACCTTC; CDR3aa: CASSLSPFRGASGYTF
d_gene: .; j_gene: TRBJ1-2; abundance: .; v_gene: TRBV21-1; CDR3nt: TGTGCCAGCAGCAACGATTGTCCGGACAGGGGGTGGTACTATGGCTACACCTTC; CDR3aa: CASSNDCPDRGWYYGYTF
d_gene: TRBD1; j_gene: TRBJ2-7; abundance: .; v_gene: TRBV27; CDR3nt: TGTGCCAACCGGACAGGGCCCTACGAGCAGTACTTC; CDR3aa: CANRTGPYEQYF
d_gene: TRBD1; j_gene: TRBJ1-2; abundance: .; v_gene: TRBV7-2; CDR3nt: TGTGCCAGCAGCTTAAAGGGGACAGGGGGAAACTATGGCTACACCTTC; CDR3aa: CASSLKGTGGNYGYTF
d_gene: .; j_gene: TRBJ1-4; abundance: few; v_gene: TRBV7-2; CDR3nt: TGTGCCAGCAGCTTAGAGGTGGGGGCAAAACTGTTTTTT; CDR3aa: CASSLEVGAKLFF
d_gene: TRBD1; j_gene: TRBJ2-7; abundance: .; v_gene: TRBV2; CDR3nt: TGTGCCAGCAATCTCAGACAGGGGGCCTACGAGCAGTACTTC; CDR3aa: CASNLRQGAYEQYF
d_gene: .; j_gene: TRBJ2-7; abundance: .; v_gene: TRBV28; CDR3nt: TGTGCCAGCAATTCCCAGGGGCGAGAGCAGTACTTC; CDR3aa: CASNSQGREQYF
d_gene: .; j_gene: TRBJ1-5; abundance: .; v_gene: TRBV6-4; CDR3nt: TGTGCCAGCAGTGATGGGCGCAATCAGCCCCAGCATTTT; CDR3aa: CASSDGRNQPQHF
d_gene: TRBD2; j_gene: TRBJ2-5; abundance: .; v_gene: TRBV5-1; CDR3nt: TGCGCCAGCAGCTTGCAAGCGGGGGGCCAAGAGACCCAGTACTTC; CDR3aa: CASSLQAGGQETQYF
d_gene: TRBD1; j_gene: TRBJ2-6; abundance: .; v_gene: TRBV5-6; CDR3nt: TGTGCCAGCAGCTCACAGGGGACTGGGGCCAACGTCCTGACTTTC; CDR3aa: CASSSQGTGANVLTF